This T cell receptor (beta chain) was recovered during a study of blood T cell repertoires in COVID-19. J was trimmed by 0 bases and V by 2 bases; bases with no gene match: 13. The length of the CDR3 is 20 residues. From germline, CDR1 is MNHEY and CDR2 SMNVEV (reference sequence). In the original workflow: Counts of nucleated cells, estimated from reference gene primer amplification, were obtained. Sequenced by immunoSEQ multiplex PCR; TCRdb stores in-frame clones only, minus some. The D gene and trimming were derived from the DNA, and the V and J assignments and clone size from that table. The sample holds about 55,000 clones, over 75% seen once. This clone has just a few counts.

This chain joins TRBV27 and TRBJ2-3, with 11 bases identical to TRBD2. What was sequenced was peripheral blood. This receptor was identified in a man aged 80 or over with COVID-19, enrolled during active disease. CDR3 protein: CASSLTQQLAGVLSTDTQYF. The DNA of the CDR3 is TGTGCCAGCAGTTTAACCCAACAACTAGCGGGAGTTCTTAGCACAGATACGCAGTATTTT.